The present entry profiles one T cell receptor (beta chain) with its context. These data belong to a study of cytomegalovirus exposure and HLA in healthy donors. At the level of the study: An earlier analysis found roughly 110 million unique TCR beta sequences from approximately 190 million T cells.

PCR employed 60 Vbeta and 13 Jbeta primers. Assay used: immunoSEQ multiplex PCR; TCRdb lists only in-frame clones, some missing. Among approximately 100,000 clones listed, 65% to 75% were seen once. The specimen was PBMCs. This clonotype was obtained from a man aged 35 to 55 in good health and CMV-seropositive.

The CDR3 sequence: CASSVTSGRLNEQFF. The CDR3 nucleotides read TGTGCCAGTAGTGTGACTAGCGGGAGGCTCAATGAGCAGTTCTTC. The chain recombines TRBV19 with TRBJ2-1; 13 bases match TRBD2. Germline V CDR1 and CDR2: LNHDA, SQIVND (reference sequence). The CDR3 consists of 15 residues. The V segment lost 5 bases and the J segment 6 bases; nucleotides outside the gene matches: 4. Together with reference TRBV19 and TRBJ2-1, the CDR3 gives the full variable domain: DGGITQSPKYLFRKEGQNVTLSCEQNLNHDAMYWYRQDPGQGLRLIYYSQIVNDFQKGDIAEGYSVSREKKESFPLTVTSAQKNPTAFYLCASSVTSGRLNEQFFGPGTRLTVL.